What follows describes a single T cell receptor (beta chain). Categorization into cohorts depended on clinical history that participants reported. Before being deemed recovered, Cohort 3 donors had two negative PCRs, clearance, or symptom resolution. The CDR3 extends over 16 amino acids. V shed 7 bases and J 6 bases; nucleotides not matched to a gene: 11. Germline assignment: CDR1 SGHTA and CDR2 FQGNSA. TCRdb's table, derived via immunoSEQ multiplex PCR, lists solely in-frame clones and lacks some. The data hold hundreds of thousands of clones, with roughly 89% observed a single time. The sample is drawn from a study of blood T cell repertoires in COVID-19. On the study more broadly: COVID-19 samples from acute and convalescent phases originated in the United States, Italy and Spain.

The sequence was collected from a woman aged 40 to 50 who had recovered from COVID-19. The specimen sequenced was PBMCs or T cells enriched from blood (not recorded which). The chain employs TRBV7-2 and TRBJ2-1; 11 bases are a match to TRBD2. The CDR3 coding sequence is TGTGCCAGCACCCACCCACTAGCGGGAGCCGGCAATGAGCAGTTCTTC. This gives the protein CASTHPLAGAGNEQFF.